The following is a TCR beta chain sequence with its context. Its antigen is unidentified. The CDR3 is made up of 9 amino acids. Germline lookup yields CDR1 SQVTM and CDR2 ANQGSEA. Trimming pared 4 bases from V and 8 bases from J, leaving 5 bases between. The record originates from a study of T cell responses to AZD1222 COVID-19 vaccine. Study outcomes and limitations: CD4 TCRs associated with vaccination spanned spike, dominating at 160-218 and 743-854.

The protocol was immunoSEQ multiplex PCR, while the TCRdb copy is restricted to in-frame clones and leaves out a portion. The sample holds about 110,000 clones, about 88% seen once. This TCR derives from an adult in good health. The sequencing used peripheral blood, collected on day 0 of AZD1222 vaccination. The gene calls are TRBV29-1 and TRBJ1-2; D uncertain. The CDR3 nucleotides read TGCAGCGTTGTGCCCGGCTACACCTTC. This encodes CSVVPGYTF.